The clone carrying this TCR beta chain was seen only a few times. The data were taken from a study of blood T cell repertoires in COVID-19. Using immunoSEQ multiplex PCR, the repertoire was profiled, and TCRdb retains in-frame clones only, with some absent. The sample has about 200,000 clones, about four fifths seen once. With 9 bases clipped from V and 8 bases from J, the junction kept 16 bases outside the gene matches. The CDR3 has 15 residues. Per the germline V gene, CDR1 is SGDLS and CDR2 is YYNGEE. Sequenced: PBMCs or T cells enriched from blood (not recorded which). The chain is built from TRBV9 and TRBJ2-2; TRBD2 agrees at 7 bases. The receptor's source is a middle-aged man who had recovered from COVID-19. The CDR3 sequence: CATKRGHLESGELFF. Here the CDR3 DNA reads TGTGCCACAAAGCGGGGTCACCTGGAGTCGGGGGAGCTGTTTTTT. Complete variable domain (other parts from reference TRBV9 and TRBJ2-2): DSGVTQTPKHLITATGQRVTLRCSPRSGDLSVYWYQQSLDQGLQFLIQYYNGEERAKGNILERFSAQQFPDLHSELNLSSLELGDSALYFCATKRGHLESGELFFGEGSRLTVL.